This T cell receptor (beta chain) was retrieved from a study of cytomegalovirus exposure and HLA in healthy donors. At the level of the study: A subsequent analysis reported that the roughly 120 validation repertoires were produced on the same platform that had also been used for the approximately 700 first-cohort repertoires. Whole-study results and caveats: The authors listed roughly 150 TCR beta chains as cytomegalovirus-associated.

Notes on this clone: The antigen is not known.

The data were produced by immunoSEQ multiplex PCR, yet TCRdb's version contains in-frame clones alone and is incomplete. The sample holds around 200,000 clones, around 82% seen once. Trimming removed 3 bases at V and 2 bases at J, with 13 bases between. The CDR3 contains 15 residues. Germline V gives CDR1 KGHSH, CDR2 LQKENI. This TCR was sampled from a woman younger than 30 in good health and CMV-seropositive. The genes are TRBV18 and TRBJ2-5, with D possibly TRBD2 on 6 matching bases. Sequencing was carried out using PBMCs. The CDR3 DNA is TGTGCCAGCTCACCGCGGGGAACAGAGCAAGAGACCCAGTACTTC. Translating gives CASSPRGTEQETQYF.